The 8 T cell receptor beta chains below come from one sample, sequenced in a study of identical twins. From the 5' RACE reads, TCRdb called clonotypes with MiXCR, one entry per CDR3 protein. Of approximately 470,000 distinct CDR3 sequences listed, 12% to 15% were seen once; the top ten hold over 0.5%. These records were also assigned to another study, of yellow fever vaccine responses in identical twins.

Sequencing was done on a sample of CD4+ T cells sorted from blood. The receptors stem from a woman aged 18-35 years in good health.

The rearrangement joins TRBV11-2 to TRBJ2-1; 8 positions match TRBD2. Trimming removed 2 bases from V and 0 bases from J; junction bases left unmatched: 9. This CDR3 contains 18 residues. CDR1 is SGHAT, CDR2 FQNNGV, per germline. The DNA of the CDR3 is TGTGCCAGCAGCTTAAGTGGGGTAGCGGGAAGCTCCTACAATGAGCAGTTCTTC. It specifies CASSLSGVAGSSYNEQFF. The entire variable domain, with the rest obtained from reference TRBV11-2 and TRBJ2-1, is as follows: EAGVAQSPRYKIIEKRQSVAFWCNPISGHATLYWYQQILGQGPKLLIQFQNNGVVDDSQLPKDRFSAERLKGVDSTLKIQPAKLEDSAVYLCASSLSGVAGSSYNEQFFGPGTRLTVL.

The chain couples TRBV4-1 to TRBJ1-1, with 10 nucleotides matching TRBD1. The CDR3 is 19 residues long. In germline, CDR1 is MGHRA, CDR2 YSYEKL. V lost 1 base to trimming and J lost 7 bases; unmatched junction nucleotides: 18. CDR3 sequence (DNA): TGCGCCAGCAGCCAAGGCCCCGGACAGGGGGGACGGATCGCAAATGAAGCTTTCTTT. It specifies CASSQGPGQGGRIANEAFF.

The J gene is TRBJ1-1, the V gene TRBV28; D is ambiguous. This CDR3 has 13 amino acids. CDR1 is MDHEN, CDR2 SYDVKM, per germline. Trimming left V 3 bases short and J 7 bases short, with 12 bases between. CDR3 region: CASSFLERSEAFF. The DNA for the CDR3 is TGTGCCAGCAGTTTTCTGGAGCGGAGTGAAGCTTTCTTT. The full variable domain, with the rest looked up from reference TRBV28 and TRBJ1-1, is DVKVTQSSRYLVKRTGEKVFLECVQDMDHENMFWYRQDPGLGLRLIYFSYDVKMKEKGDIPEGYSVSREKKERFSLILESASTNQTSMYLCASSFLERSEAFFGQGTRLTVV.

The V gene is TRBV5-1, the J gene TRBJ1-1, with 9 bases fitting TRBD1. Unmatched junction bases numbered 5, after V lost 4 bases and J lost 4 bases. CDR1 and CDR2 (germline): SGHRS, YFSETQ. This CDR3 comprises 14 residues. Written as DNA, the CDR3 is TGCGCCAGCAGCCCACAGGGGGCTAGCACTGAAGCTTTCTTT. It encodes CASSPQGASTEAFF.

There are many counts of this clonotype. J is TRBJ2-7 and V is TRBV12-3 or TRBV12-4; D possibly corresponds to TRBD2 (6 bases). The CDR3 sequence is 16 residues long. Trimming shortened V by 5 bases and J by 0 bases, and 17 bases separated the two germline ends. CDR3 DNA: TGTGCCAGCAGTGGGGGGATGGGGGTGATCTCCTACGAGCAGTACTTC. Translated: CASSGGMGVISYEQYF.

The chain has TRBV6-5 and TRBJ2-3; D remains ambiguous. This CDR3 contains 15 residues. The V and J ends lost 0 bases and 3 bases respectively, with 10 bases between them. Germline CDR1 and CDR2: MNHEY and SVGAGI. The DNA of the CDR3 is TGTGCCAGCAGTTACTCGAGCGTGGGAACAGATACGCAGTATTTT. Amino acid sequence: CASSYSSVGTDTQYF.

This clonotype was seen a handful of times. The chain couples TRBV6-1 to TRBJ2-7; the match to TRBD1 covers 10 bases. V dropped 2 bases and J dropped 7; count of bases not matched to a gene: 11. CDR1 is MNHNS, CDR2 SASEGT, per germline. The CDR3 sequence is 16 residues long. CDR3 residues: CASSESPGQGYGEQYF. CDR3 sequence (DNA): TGTGCCAGCAGTGAATCCCCGGGACAGGGGTATGGGGAGCAGTACTTC.

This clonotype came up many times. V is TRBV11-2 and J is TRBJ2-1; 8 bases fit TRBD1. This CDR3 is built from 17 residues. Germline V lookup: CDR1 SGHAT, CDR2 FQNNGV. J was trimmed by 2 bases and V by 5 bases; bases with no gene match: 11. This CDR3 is CASSHTTGVGTYNEQFF. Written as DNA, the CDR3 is TGTGCCAGCAGCCATACGACAGGGGTTGGGACCTACAATGAGCAGTTCTTC.